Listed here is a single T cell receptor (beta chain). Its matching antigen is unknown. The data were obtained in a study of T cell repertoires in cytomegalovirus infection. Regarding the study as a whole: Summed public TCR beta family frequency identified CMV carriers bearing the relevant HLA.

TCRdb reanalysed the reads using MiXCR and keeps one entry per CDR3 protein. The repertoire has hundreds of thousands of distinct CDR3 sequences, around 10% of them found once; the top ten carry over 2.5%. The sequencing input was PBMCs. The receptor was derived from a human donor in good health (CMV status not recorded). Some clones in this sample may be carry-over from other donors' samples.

CDR3 in DNA: TGCAGCGTTGGAGGGTTCGGACAGGGTTTCAATGAGCAGTTCTTC. Residues: CSVGGFGQGFNEQFF. The V gene is TRBV29-1, the J gene TRBJ2-1; 8 bases are a match to TRBD1. With 4 bases clipped from V and 6 bases from J, the junction kept 11 bases outside the gene matches. CDR1 is SQVTM and CDR2 is ANQGSEA in the germline V gene. The CDR3 is 15 amino acids.